This passage covers 14 T cell receptor beta chains from one sample sequenced in a study of T cells in Graves' hyperthyroidism and ophthalmopathy. Researchers amplified the TCR beta CDR3 regions from RNA transcripts. The HTBI set primed first-round TCR CDR3 RT-PCR. Using its own MiXCR run on the multiplex PCR reads, TCRdb lists one record per CDR3 protein. There are around 350,000 distinct CDR3 sequences in the sample; over 15% occur only once, and around 3.6% lies in the top ten. Source material: blood. These TCRs come from a woman under 30 with Graves' hyperthyroidism.

This clonotype has at least ten counts. The chain employs TRBV27 and TRBJ1-2; a possible D gene is TRBD1 (6 bases). This CDR3 region has 12 residues. Germline CDR1 reads MNHEY; CDR2 reads SMNVEV (reference sequence). V was shortened by 3 bases and J by 6 bases, with 8 bases between the two germline ends. In nucleotides, the CDR3 is TGTGCCAGCAGTTTTTCAGGGGATGGCTACACCTTC. Residues: CASSFSGDGYTF.

The V call is TRBV4-1, the J call TRBJ1-5; D perhaps matches TRBD1 (6 bases). CDR3 length: 15 residues. Trimming took off 3 bases at V and 5 bases at J, with 14 bases between the two ends. In germline, CDR1 is MGHRA, CDR2 YSYEKL. The CDR3 bases are TGCGCCAGCAGCCAGGTCAGGGGTTTACATCAGCCCCAGCATTTT. Translated: CASSQVRGLHQPQHF.

This clonotype came up many times. This chain connects TRBV7-2 to TRBJ2-5; 9 bases map to TRBD2. The CDR3 contains 15 residues. Germline-derived CDR1 and CDR2 are SGHTA and FQGNSA. V lost 2 bases to trimming and J lost 4 bases; unmatched junction nucleotides: 5. CDR3 in DNA: TGTGCCAGCAGCTTACAAGCGGGGGGTGGAGAGACCCAGTACTTC. Translating gives CASSLQAGGGETQYF.

This clonotype was counted many times. The V and J genes are TRBV10-1 and TRBJ1-5; D gene uncertain. The V and J ends lost 2 bases and 3 bases respectively, with 11 bases between them. The CDR3 is made up of 15 amino acids. From germline, CDR1 is WNHNN and CDR2 SYGVQD (reference sequence). The CDR3 is CASSETSTTNQPQHF. The CDR3 bases are TGCGCCAGCAGTGAGACGTCGACCACCAATCAGCCCCAGCATTTT.

The table lists this clonotype with many counts. The chain uses TRBV6-5 and TRBJ1-3, with D uncertain. Looked up from germline, CDR1 is MNHEY and CDR2 is SVGAGI. The CDR3 is made up of 16 amino acids. V lost 5 bases and J lost 0, with 14 bases in between. The CDR3 is CASSTWTDYSGNTIYF. The CDR3 DNA reads TGTGCCAGCAGTACCTGGACGGACTACTCTGGAAACACCATATATTTT.

This clonotype occurred many times. The chain links TRBV20-1 to TRBJ2-7; perhaps TRBD1 as D (6 bases). Trimming pared 0 bases from V and 2 bases from J, leaving 11 bases between. The CDR3 is 14 amino acids. Germline CDR1 is DFQATT and CDR2 is SNEGSKA (reference sequence). The CDR3 nucleotides are TGCAGTGCTAGAGATCGCTGGGGGCCCTACGAGCAGTACTTC. It is translated as CSARDRWGPYEQYF.

This clonotype has a count of ten or more. The chain is built from TRBV27 and TRBJ2-5; 9 bases are shared with TRBD1. The junction had 17 bases not matched to a gene; V was cut back by 7 bases and J by 5 bases. The CDR3 has 17 residues. CDR1 is MNHEY, CDR2 SMNVEV, per germline (reference sequence). The CDR3 DNA follows: TGTGCCAGCAACCCCTTTCCCGGGACAGGGAATCGGGAGACCCAGTACTTC. Its protein product is CASNPFPGTGNRETQYF.

This clonotype was seen ten or more times. This chain joins TRBV7-9 and TRBJ2-5, with D unclear. Trimming removed 1 base at V and 5 bases at J, with 11 bases between. CDR1 and CDR2 (germline): SEHNR, FQNEAQ (reference sequence). The CDR3 is 14 residues long. CDR3 protein: CASSLEPGPETQYF. The CDR3 coding sequence is TGTGCCAGCAGCTTAGAGCCAGGTCCGGAGACCCAGTACTTC.

Concerning this clonotype itself: A junction boundary mismatches the germline segment, possibly from a read error. This rearrangement joins TRBV6-2 or TRBV6-3 to TRBJ2-2, with D unclear. The CDR3 length is 12 residues. CDR1 is MNHEY, CDR2 SVGEGT, per germline. CDR3: CSSSYSPGELFF. The CDR3 DNA sequence: TGTTCCAGCAGTTACTCTCCCGGGGAGCTGTTTTTT.

This clonotype was observed a handful of times. The chain employs TRBV3-1 and TRBJ2-2; D uncertain. The germline gives CDR1 LGHDT, CDR2 YNNKEL (reference sequence). CDR3 size: 14 residues. Trimming took 5 bases from V and 7 from J, leaving 14 bases between them. The CDR3 sequence is CASSGQNWYGELFF. CDR3 DNA: TGTGCCAGCAGCGGGCAAAACTGGTACGGGGAGCTGTTTTTT.

The chain uses TRBV6-4 and TRBJ1-5, with D possibly being TRBD1 (5 bases). Germline V lookup: CDR1 MRHNA, CDR2 SNTAGT. Trimming shortened V by 6 bases and J by 7 bases, and 13 bases separated the two germline ends. The CDR3 is 13 amino acids. CDR3 sequence: CASSLREDQPQHF. The CDR3 nucleotides read TGTGCCAGCAGCCTCAGGGAAGACCAGCCCCAGCATTTT.

As DNA, the CDR3 is TGTGCCAGCAGTTTAAGGGGAGAGAATGAAGCTTTCTTT. This gives the protein CASSLRGENEAFF. The V call is TRBV27, the J call TRBJ1-1; possible D gene TRBD1, 5 bases. V was shortened by 2 bases and J by 7 bases, with 11 bases between the two germline ends. The CDR3 contains 13 residues. Germline V gives CDR1 MNHEY, CDR2 SMNVEV (reference sequence).

This clonotype has at least ten counts. This chain connects TRBV2 to TRBJ2-7, with D perhaps TRBD2 (7 bases). The CDR3 extends over 14 amino acids. Deletions cut 6 bases from V and 3 bases from J, with 15 bases between. Looked up from germline, CDR1 is SNHLY and CDR2 is FYNNEI. CDR3 sequence reads: CASSGRGGDYEQYF. CDR3 sequence (DNA): TGTGCCAGCAGCGGAAGGGGGGGGGACTACGAGCAGTACTTC.

The chain uses TRBV12-3 or TRBV12-4 and TRBJ2-7, with 7 positions matching TRBD2. J lost 5 bases, V lost 4 bases, and 14 bases had no gene match. The CDR3 covers 16 residues. The DNA for the CDR3 is TGTGCCAGCAGTTACAAGGACGCGGGGGATGTTGACGAGCAGTACTTC. Residues: CASSYKDAGDVDEQYF.